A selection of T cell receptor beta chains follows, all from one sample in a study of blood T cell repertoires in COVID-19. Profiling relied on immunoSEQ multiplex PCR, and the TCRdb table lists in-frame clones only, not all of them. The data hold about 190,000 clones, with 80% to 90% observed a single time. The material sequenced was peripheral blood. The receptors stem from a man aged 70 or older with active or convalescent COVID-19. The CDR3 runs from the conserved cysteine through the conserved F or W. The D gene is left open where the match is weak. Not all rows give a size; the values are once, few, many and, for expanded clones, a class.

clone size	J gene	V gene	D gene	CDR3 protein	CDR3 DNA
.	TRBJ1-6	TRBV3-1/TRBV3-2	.	CASSQGRDSPLHF	TGTGCCAGCAGCCAAGGGAGGGACTCACCCCTCCACTTT
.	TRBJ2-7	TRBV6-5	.	CASRKDSYEQYF	TGTGCCAGCAGGAAGGACAGCTACGAGCAGTACTTC
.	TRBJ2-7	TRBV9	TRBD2	CASSYWGLAGDEQYF	TGTGCCAGCAGCTACTGGGGGCTAGCGGGAGATGAGCAGTACTTC
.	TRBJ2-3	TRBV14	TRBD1	CASSQRTGKRTDTQYF	TGTGCCAGCAGCCAGCGGACAGGGAAGCGCACAGATACGCAGTATTTT
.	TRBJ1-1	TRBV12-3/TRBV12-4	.	CASSRLGEAFF	TGTGCCAGCAGTCGACTGGGTGAAGCTTTCTTT
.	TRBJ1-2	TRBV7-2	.	CASSLGYRESYGYTF	TGTGCCAGCAGCTTAGGGTACAGGGAGAGCTATGGCTACACCTTC
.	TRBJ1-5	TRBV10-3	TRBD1	CAIRDGQGGNQPQHF	TGTGCCATCAGGGACGGACAGGGGGGCAATCAGCCCCAGCATTTT
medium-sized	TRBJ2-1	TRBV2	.	CASSGVGYNEQFF	TGTGCCAGCAGTGGAGTCGGGTACAATGAGCAGTTCTTC
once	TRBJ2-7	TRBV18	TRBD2	CASSPEAGGPYEQYF	TGTGCCAGCTCACCCGAAGCGGGAGGGCCCTACGAGCAGTACTTC
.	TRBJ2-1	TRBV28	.	CASFGDIYNEQFF	TGTGCCAGTTTCGGGGACATATACAATGAGCAGTTCTTC
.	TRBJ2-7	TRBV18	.	CASSPQHRTNEQYF	TGTGCCAGCTCACCACAACACCGGACAAACGAGCAGTACTTC
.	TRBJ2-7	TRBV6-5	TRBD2	CASSYRLAGGYEQYF	TGTGCCAGCAGTTACCGCCTAGCGGGAGGCTACGAGCAGTACTTC
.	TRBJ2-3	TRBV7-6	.	CASSSTVGDLASPSTDTQYF	TGTGCCAGCAGCTCCACGGTGGGCGATCTAGCGTCCCCTAGCACAGATACGCAGTATTTT
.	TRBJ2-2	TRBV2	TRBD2	CASSEQAGLITGELFF	TGTGCCAGCAGTGAACAAGCGGGGCTTATCACCGGGGAGCTGTTTTTT
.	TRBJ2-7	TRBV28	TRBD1	CASRTGQGEQYF	TGTGCCAGCAGAACCGGACAGGGGGAGCAGTACTTC
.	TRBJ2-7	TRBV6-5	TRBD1	CASSYSGGEYEQYF	TGTGCCAGCAGTTACTCAGGGGGCGAGTACGAGCAGTACTTC
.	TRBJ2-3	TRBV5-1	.	CASSRVGGTDTQYF	TGCGCCAGCAGCCGCGTTGGGGGGACAGATACGCAGTATTTT